The text below deals with one TCR beta chain. This clone has a single count. Its antigen specificity is not known. No base quality information exists; no much larger clone differs at one position. This sample was included in a study of T cell changes during pregnancy in multiple sclerosis (dated by TCRdb to 2018 to 2020). Notes on the research overall: The study looked at changes in the T cell repertoire across pregnancy in women with multiple sclerosis.

The library came from the immunoSEQ multiplex PCR assay. Held by TCRdb, this immuneACCESS table contains in-frame sequences only and omits some clones. Under half of the omission traces to an unresolved V gene where checked; the cause of the rest is unknown. The sample table records around 70,000 clones; about 91% of these occur just once. Roughly 1.5% of the sample goes to the ten largest clones. The germline V gene (reference sequence) sets CDR1 to WNHNN and CDR2 to SYGVQD. At the junction V is shortened by 2 bases and J by 5 bases; bases outside the gene matches: 5. From cysteine to phenylalanine, the CDR3 is 15 amino acids long. CDR3 DNA is the only sequence kept; it has 45 bases, read in frame from the first base.

Sequencing was performed on peripheral blood, taken after pregnancy. The receptor's source is a female donor with multiple sclerosis, enrolled in a pregnancy study. The sequence joins TRBV10-1 to TRBJ2-7; 11 of the junction bases match TRBD1. The CDR3 region: CASSEPGQGADEQYF. In nucleotide form, the sequence is TGCGCCAGCAGTGAGCCCGGACAGGGGGCCGACGAGCAGTACTTC.